This TCR beta chain was captured in a study of cytomegalovirus exposure and HLA in healthy donors. General study points: Analysis was performed later, and it showed HLA-associated TCR beta chains to be more clonally expanded than equally common others. Analyses of presence and absence presupposed an approximately uniform sequencing depth across donors.

The PCR contained 60 Vbeta and 13 Jbeta primers. The method was immunoSEQ multiplex PCR; TCRdb's version includes in-frame clones alone and lacks a portion of them. The sample includes 95,000 or so clones, roughly 79% of them seen just once. As to this clone: Its cognate antigen is unknown.

Each donor's status was that of a healthy bone marrow donor. Sample: PBMCs. The receptor was isolated from a woman in her thirties or forties in good health and CMV-seronegative.

For the CDR3, the DNA is TGCGCCAGCAGCTTCAACCAGGGGTCCAGCGGGGCCTACGAGCAGTACTTC. As protein: CASSFNQGSSGAYEQYF. The chain combines TRBV5-1 with TRBJ2-7; the D gene is possibly TRBD2 (7 bases). Trimming cost V 2 bases and J 2 bases, with 20 bases left between them. The CDR3 is 17 residues long. The germline V gene has CDR1 SGHRS and CDR2 YFSETQ.